A single sample gave rise to the 8 T cell receptor beta chains below, sequenced in a study of tumor-infiltrating lymphocytes in primary liver carcinoma. Taking roughly 20-32 mg of unsorted bulk tissue, the authors co-extracted RNA and DNA. cDNA specific to TCR beta was made from about 0.45 ug of total RNA, with a constant-region primer employed for priming. For TCR beta, libraries were produced by three nested multiplex PCR rounds using slightly modified ARM-PCR. The first two PCR rounds used TRBV1-TRBV30 forward primers with a C-beta reverse primer, about 10 cycles each. A single record per CDR3 protein comes from TCRdb applying MiXCR to the multiplex PCR reads. Here the sample spans approximately 190,000 distinct CDR3 sequences, roughly 80% being singletons. Sequencing input: tumor tissue from primary liver carcinoma. The receptors shown here come from a man aged 35 to 55 with primary liver carcinoma and hepatitis B virus infection.

This clonotype has just one count. One end of the junction fails to match germline, which may point to a read error. The CDR3 is CASSIEPSWRCVEQYF. The CDR3 DNA reads TGTGCCAGCAGCATAGAACCTAGCTGGAGGTGTGTCGAGCAGTACTTC. This chain joins TRBV11-2 and TRBJ2-7, with TRBD2 as a possible D gene (5 bases). The germline V gene has CDR1 SGHAT and CDR2 FQNNGV. This CDR3 has 16 residues.

The chain uses TRBV12-3 or TRBV12-4 and TRBJ2-7; D gene ambiguous. The CDR3 is made up of 15 amino acids. The V end lost 4 bases, the J end lost 1 base, and 14 bases lay between the germline ends. The CDR3 sequence: CASSSAWAISYEQYF. CDR3 DNA: TGTGCCAGCAGTTCCGCGTGGGCCATATCCTACGAGCAGTACTTC.

The V gene is TRBV9, the J gene TRBJ2-5; 7 nucleotides agree with TRBD2. The germline CDR1 and CDR2 sequences are SGDLS and YYNGEE. The CDR3 is made up of 16 amino acids. With 0 bases clipped from V and 1 base from J, the junction kept 6 bases outside the gene matches. The CDR3 nucleotides are TGTGCCAGCAGCGTAGCTGGCGGGAGCTTCCAAGAGACCCAGTACTTC. Residues: CASSVAGGSFQETQYF.

This clonotype was picked up one time. Sequence at one end of the junction differs from germline and may be a read error. The V call is TRBV12-3 or TRBV12-4, the J call TRBJ1-1; the D gene is possibly TRBD1 (5 bases). The CDR3 runs to 12 residues. CDR3 sequence reads: CTSTPGNTEASF. The CDR3 bases are TGTACCAGCACCCCAGGGAACACTGAAGCTTCCTTC.

This clonotype was observed a few times. A clone one base away is much larger, so this may be a read error. J is TRBJ2-1 and V is TRBV29-1, with D unresolved. Germline assignment: CDR1 SQVTM and CDR2 ANQGSEA. Trimming left V 5 bases short and J 9 bases short, with 14 bases between. The CDR3 is 12 amino acids. CDR3 protein: CSVRTTMGEQFF. The CDR3 DNA follows: TGCAGCGTTCGTACCACTATGGGTGAGCAGTTCTTC.

The count of this clonotype is one. Germline is not matched at one junction end, which may reflect a read error. The genes are TRBV6-2 or TRBV6-3 and TRBJ2-3; D not certain. CDR3 size: 12 residues. Germline assignment: CDR1 MNHEY and CDR2 SVGEGT. DNA of the CDR3: TGTGCCGGCAGGCCCTCTATGGATACGCAGTATTTT. Protein: CAGRPSMDTQYF.

Of note for this clonotype: One end of the junction fails to match germline, which may point to a read error. The rearrangement uses TRBV6-5 and TRBJ2-3; 10 bases fit TRBD2. The CDR3 loop spans 15 amino acids. Germline loops: CDR1 MNHEY, CDR2 SVGAGI. CDR3 nucleotides: TGTGCCAGCAATCCAGGACTAGCGGCAACAGATACGCGGTATTTT. Translated: CASNPGLAATDTRYF.

This clonotype was picked up a small number of times. This may come from a read error, since a much larger clone is one base off. V gene TRBV7-8 combines with J gene TRBJ2-7, with D perhaps TRBD1 (5 bases). This CDR3 comprises 12 residues. Germline CDR1 reads SGHVS; CDR2 reads FQNEAQ. This CDR3 reads CASSLIGAEQCF. The CDR3, as DNA: TGTGCCAGCAGCTTAATAGGGGCCGAGCAGTGCTTC.